These 32 T cell receptor beta chains were all obtained from the same sample, sequenced in a study of blood T cell repertoires in COVID-19. The protocol was immunoSEQ multiplex PCR, while the TCRdb copy is restricted to in-frame clones and leaves out a portion. The table has about 210,000 clones, 86% seen once; the top ten hold 5% to 7%. The material sequenced was PBMCs or T cells enriched from blood (not recorded which). These TCRs come from a man aged 40-49 years with acute COVID-19.

The chain has TRBV11-2 and TRBJ1-4; 10 bases fit TRBD1. The V gene end was trimmed by 5 bases and the J gene end by 13 bases; junction bases not matched to a gene: 16. Germline V gives CDR1 SGHAT, CDR2 FQNNGV. The length of the CDR3 is 16 residues. The CDR3 is CASSRYWGTGENLLFF. The CDR3 nucleotides read TGTGCCAGCAGCCGCTACTGGGGGACAGGGGAAAACTTACTGTTTTTT. The variable domain in full, with the rest retrieved from reference TRBV11-2 and TRBJ1-4, is EAGVAQSPRYKIIEKRQSVAFWCNPISGHATLYWYQQILGQGPKLLIQFQNNGVVDDSQLPKDRFSAERLKGVDSTLKIQPAKLEDSAVYLCASSRYWGTGENLLFFGSGTQLSVL.

The chain carries TRBV19 and TRBJ1-1; 9 bases line up with TRBD1. V lost 4 bases and J lost 6; bases outside the gene matches: 9. CDR3 length: 15 residues. From germline, CDR1 is LNHDA and CDR2 SQIVND (reference sequence). CDR3 loop: CASSNRDRVNAEAFF. The CDR3 DNA reads TGTGCCAGTAGTAACCGGGACAGGGTAAATGCTGAAGCTTTCTTT.

This sequence joins TRBV19 and TRBJ1-2; D call uncertain. The germline CDR1 and CDR2 sequences are LNHDA and SQIVND (reference sequence). Trimming took off 5 bases at V and 6 bases at J, with 13 bases between the two ends. This CDR3 is 13 amino acids long. DNA for the CDR3: TGTGCCAGTAGTGCACGGGTTCCTGATGGCTACACCTTC. It translates to CASSARVPDGYTF.

The chain has TRBV18 and TRBJ1-5, with D tentatively TRBD1 (5 bases). The germline V gene has CDR1 KGHSH and CDR2 LQKENI. V was cut by 0 bases and J by 5 bases, with 14 bases left in between. This CDR3 region has 16 residues. The CDR3 region has the DNA TGTGCCAGCTCACCACCGGGTCAGGGCGGAGATCAGCCCCAGCATTTT. Encoded protein: CASSPPGQGGDQPQHF.

The chain employs TRBV6-6 and TRBJ2-1; maybe TRBD2 (5 bases). V was pared by 4 bases and J by 7 bases, with 11 bases between. Germline V gives CDR1 MNHNY, CDR2 SVGAGI (reference sequence). The CDR3 runs 13 residues. This chain's CDR3 is CASSLTGGNEQFF. The CDR3 DNA is TGTGCCAGCAGTTTGACGGGCGGGAATGAGCAGTTCTTC.

The chain combines TRBV7-9 with TRBJ2-2, with unresolved D. The CDR3 runs 13 residues. V shed 1 base and J shed 7 bases, with 7 bases lying between them. Germline V gene sequence: CDR1 SEHNR, CDR2 FQNEAQ (reference sequence). The CDR3 DNA follows: TGTGCCAGCAGCTTAGGCGCGGTCGGGGAGCTGTTTTTT. It yields the protein CASSLGAVGELFF.

This clone turned up a few times. The V and J genes are TRBV6-2 or TRBV6-3 and TRBJ1-2; the D gene is possibly TRBD1 (5 bases). The CDR3 has 15 amino acids. Trimming removed 6 bases from V and 2 bases from J, with 16 bases in between. Germline V CDR1 and CDR2: MNHEY, SVGEGT. This chain's CDR3 is CASSHPPEGNYGYTF. CDR3 sequence (DNA): TGTGCCAGCAGCCACCCCCCGGAGGGGAACTATGGCTACACCTTC.

J is TRBJ2-2 and V is TRBV6-4; possible D gene TRBD1, 5 bases. CDR1 and CDR2 from the germline V gene are MRHNA and SNTAGT. Trimming shortened V by 10 bases and J by 1 base, and 10 bases separated the two germline ends. This CDR3 is 13 amino acids long. CDR3 residues: CATSTGNTGELFF. CDR3 in DNA: TGTGCCACCTCTACAGGGAACACCGGGGAGCTGTTTTTT.

The V and J genes are TRBV7-2 and TRBJ1-6, with a weak D call TRBD1 (5 bases). Germline CDR1 reads SGHTA; CDR2 reads FQGNSA. Between the trimmed V and J ends, which lost 4 bases and 7 bases, there was a span of 14 bases. This CDR3 is 15 amino acids long. The CDR3 bases are TGTGCCAGCAGCTCCACGTTACAGGCAAATTCACCCCTCCACTTT. The encoded protein is CASSSTLQANSPLHF.

The V gene is TRBV7-2, the J gene TRBJ1-3; D gene uncertain. Germline CDR1 reads SGHTA; CDR2 reads FQGNSA. The CDR3 extends over 18 amino acids. Trimming removed 1 base at V and 2 bases at J, with 18 bases between. CDR3 coding DNA: TGTGCCAGCAGCTTAGGCGTGAGCCCCAGGCAGCCTGGAAACACCATATATTTT. Translating gives CASSLGVSPRQPGNTIYF.

V is TRBV3-1 (or the pseudogene TRBV3-2) and J is TRBJ2-3; 16 bases agree with TRBD2. After removal of 0 bases from V and 4 bases from J, the junction contained 4 bases not matched to a gene. Per germline, CDR1 LGHDT and CDR2 YNNKEL (reference sequence). The CDR3 length is 18 residues. The CDR3 DNA follows: TGTGCCAGCAGCCAAGAGGGACTAGCGGGGGGGCGGGCAGATACGCAGTATTTT. Translating it yields CASSQEGLAGGRADTQYF.

The gene calls are TRBV6-6 and TRBJ1-2, with D unresolved. With 0 bases removed from V and 3 bases from J, the gap between germline ends came to 11 bases. Germline V lookup: CDR1 MNHNY, CDR2 SVGAGI (reference sequence). CDR3 length equals 15 residues. CDR3 amino acids: CASSYSPGMDYGYTF. CDR3 nucleotides: TGTGCCAGCAGTTACTCGCCGGGGATGGACTATGGCTACACCTTC.

The chain employs TRBV11-2 and TRBJ2-2, with D possibly being TRBD2 (6 bases). The CDR3 is made up of 15 amino acids. V was clipped by 6 bases and J by 3 bases, with 14 bases between them. CDR1 is SGHAT, CDR2 FQNNGV, per germline. CDR3 residues: CASRIGTQDTGELFF. CDR3 bases: TGTGCCAGCAGAATCGGGACTCAAGACACCGGGGAGCTGTTTTTT. The whole variable domain, filled in from reference TRBV11-2 and TRBJ2-2, reads EAGVAQSPRYKIIEKRQSVAFWCNPISGHATLYWYQQILGQGPKLLIQFQNNGVVDDSQLPKDRFSAERLKGVDSTLKIQPAKLEDSAVYLCASRIGTQDTGELFFGEGSRLTVL.

The chain has TRBV10-1 and TRBJ1-4; no clear D gene. The CDR3 loop spans 13 amino acids. The germline V and J ends were trimmed by 4 bases and 8 bases, with 11 bases remaining between them. The germline V gene has CDR1 WNHNN and CDR2 SYGVQD (reference sequence). CDR3 protein: CASSGTGGEKLFF. CDR3 DNA sequence: TGCGCCAGCAGTGGAACGGGTGGCGAAAAACTGTTTTTT.

In DNA, the CDR3 is TGTGCCAGCAGTCCAGGGGGCCTCGAGCAGTACTTC. Protein product: CASSPGGLEQYF. V usage is TRBV6-2 or TRBV6-3 and J usage is TRBJ2-7; 8 bases line up with TRBD1. J was trimmed by 6 bases and V by 5 bases; bases with no gene match: 3. Germline V gene sequence: CDR1 MNHEY, CDR2 SVGEGT. The CDR3 has 12 amino acids.

The chain couples TRBV7-9 to TRBJ2-3; possible D gene TRBD2, 6 bases. There are 13 residues in the CDR3. Germline CDR1 is SEHNR and CDR2 is FQNEAQ (reference sequence). V was trimmed by 8 bases and J by 2 bases, leaving 11 bases between them. The chain's CDR3 is CASVGGYTDTQYF. The CDR3 region has the DNA TGTGCCAGCGTGGGAGGTTACACAGATACGCAGTATTTT.

The chain links TRBV19 to TRBJ1-4, with D perhaps matching TRBD1 (5 bases). V lost 0 bases and J lost 11, with 7 bases in between. CDR1 and CDR2 (germline): LNHDA, SQIVND (reference sequence). There are 12 residues in the CDR3. In DNA, the CDR3 is TGTGCCAGTAGTATAGAGGGGCGTAAACTGTTTTTT. Its protein is CASSIEGRKLFF.

This rearrangement joins TRBV7-9 to TRBJ2-1, with D maybe TRBD2 (5 bases). CDR1 and CDR2 (germline): SEHNR, FQNEAQ (reference sequence). The CDR3 consists of 14 residues. Trimming left V 3 bases short and J 10 bases short, with 16 bases between. The CDR3 protein is CASSFYVASNEQFF. The CDR3 nucleotides are TGTGCCAGCAGCTTCTACGTAGCGAGCAACGAGCAGTTCTTC.

The rearrangement links TRBV2 to TRBJ2-1; 7 bases are a match to TRBD1. Germline assignment: CDR1 SNHLY and CDR2 FYNNEI. The CDR3 runs 18 residues. With 6 bases clipped from V and 3 bases from J, the junction kept 17 bases outside the gene matches. The CDR3 nucleotides are TGTGCCAGCAGATTCTATAAGTTGGGACAGATTTACTACAATGAGCAGTTCTTC. This sequence encodes CASRFYKLGQIYYNEQFF.

The gene calls are TRBV2 and TRBJ2-1; 12 nucleotides align to TRBD2. The CDR3 is 18 residues long. V shed 3 bases, J shed 3 bases, and the junction held 9 bases outside the gene matches. Germline CDR1 is SNHLY and CDR2 is FYNNEI. CDR3 coding DNA: TGTGCCAGCAGTGACACAGGTAGGACTAGCGGGATCTACAATGAGCAGTTCTTC. It codes for CASSDTGRTSGIYNEQFF.

The rearrangement links TRBV9 to TRBJ2-7, with D unresolved. The CDR3 covers 13 residues. Germline V gives CDR1 SGDLS, CDR2 YYNGEE. V was shortened by 0 bases and J by 3 bases, with 7 bases between the two germline ends. The CDR3 region is CASSVDTFYEQYF. The DNA of the CDR3 is TGTGCCAGCAGCGTAGACACATTCTACGAGCAGTACTTC.

The genes are TRBV4-3 and TRBJ1-1, with TRBD1 matching 7 bases. CDR1 LGHNA and CDR2 YSLEER come from the germline V gene. With V trimmed by 1 base and J by 3 bases, 2 bases remained unmatched. The CDR3 runs 14 residues. The chain's CDR3 is CASSQGGGHTEAFF. As DNA, the CDR3 is TGCGCCAGCAGCCAAGGAGGGGGCCACACTGAAGCTTTCTTT.

The CDR3 sequence is CASSVLAGEPGELFF. Written as DNA, the CDR3 is TGTGCCAGCAGCGTCCTAGCGGGAGAACCCGGGGAGCTGTTTTTT. The V call is TRBV9, the J call TRBJ2-2; 10 nucleotides line up with TRBD2. The V and J ends lost 2 bases and 6 bases, in that order; junction bases with no gene match: 4. Germline lookup yields CDR1 SGDLS and CDR2 YYNGEE. This CDR3 has 15 amino acids.

The chain recombines TRBV28 with TRBJ2-1, with a weak D call TRBD1 (7 bases). Trimming left V 7 bases short and J 4 bases short, with 20 bases between. The CDR3 contains 16 residues. CDR1 is MDHEN and CDR2 is SYDVKM in the germline V gene. The CDR3 DNA reads as TGTGCCAGCACCAACAGGGGAGGAGGCCTATACAATGAGCAGTTCTTC. It encodes CASTNRGGGLYNEQFF. Combining the CDR3 with reference TRBV28 and TRBJ2-1 gives the whole variable domain DVKVTQSSRYLVKRTGEKVFLECVQDMDHENMFWYRQDPGLGLRLIYFSYDVKMKEKGDIPEGYSVSREKKERFSLILESASTNQTSMYLCASTNRGGGLYNEQFFGPGTRLTVL.

Note on this clone: The sample has other DNA sequences that encode this CDR3 too. The V call is TRBV7-9, the J call TRBJ2-1; 10 bases align to TRBD2. Germline V lookup: CDR1 SEHNR, CDR2 FQNEAQ (reference sequence). V trimming: 1 base; J trimming: 4 bases; junction bases outside the gene matches: 1. The CDR3 covers 15 residues. In DNA, the CDR3 is TGTGCCAGCAGCTTAGGGACTAGCGGATACAATGAGCAGTTCTTC. Amino acids: CASSLGTSGYNEQFF.

For the CDR3, the DNA is TGCAGCGTTGAAGGCGGGCGTACTACCTACAATGAGCAGTTCTTC. Translated, it gives CSVEGGRTTYNEQFF. The V and J genes are TRBV29-1 and TRBJ2-1; tentative D call: TRBD2 (5 bases). CDR3 length equals 15 residues. In germline, CDR1 is SQVTM, CDR2 ANQGSEA. The germline V and J ends were trimmed by 1 base and 2 bases, with 12 bases remaining between them.

The chain joins TRBV7-8 to TRBJ2-3; 9 bases are a match to TRBD2. The CDR3 is made up of 16 amino acids. Trimming cost V 5 bases and J 4 bases; bases outside gene matches: 10. Germline V gene lookup returns CDR1 SGHVS and CDR2 FQNEAQ. The CDR3 loop reads CASSLRLAGAPDTQYF. CDR3 bases: TGTGCCAGCAGCCTACGCTTAGCGGGAGCACCAGATACGCAGTATTTT.

The chain carries TRBV11-2 and TRBJ2-7; 9 bases line up with TRBD2. CDR3 size: 15 residues. Germline CDR1 reads SGHAT; CDR2 reads FQNNGV. V dropped 1 base and J dropped 1; count of bases not matched to a gene: 2. The CDR3 sequence: CASSLASGRSYEQYF. CDR3 nucleotides: TGTGCCAGCAGCTTAGCAAGCGGGAGGTCCTACGAGCAGTACTTC.

J is TRBJ2-1 and V is TRBV5-5; a weak D match, TRBD2 (7 bases). The CDR3 runs to 16 residues. CDR1 and CDR2 (germline): SGHKS, YYEKEE (reference sequence). V was shortened by 3 bases and J by 0 bases, with 13 bases between the two germline ends. Here the CDR3 DNA reads TGTGCCAGCAGCTGGGGGGGGGCGAGCTCCTACAATGAGCAGTTCTTC. This translates into CASSWGGASSYNEQFF. The variable domain in full, with the rest retrieved from reference TRBV5-5 and TRBJ2-1, is DAGVTQSPTHLIKTRGQQVTLRCSPISGHKSVSWYQQVLGQGPQFIFQYYEKEERGRGNFPDRFSARQFPNYSSELNVNALLLGDSALYLCASSWGGASSYNEQFFGPGTRLTVL.

The rearrangement joins TRBV2 to TRBJ1-6, with D unresolved. Trimming pared 4 bases from V and 6 bases from J, leaving 4 bases between. Germline lookup yields CDR1 SNHLY and CDR2 FYNNEI. There are 12 residues in the CDR3. CDR3 loop: CASSVGNSPLHF. CDR3 sequence (DNA): TGTGCCAGCAGTGTCGGTAATTCACCCCTCCACTTT.

This chain links TRBV7-8 with TRBJ1-6; D not certain. Trimming left V 1 base short and J 8 bases short, with 12 bases between. Germline V gene lookup returns CDR1 SGHVS and CDR2 FQNEAQ. This CDR3 contains 15 residues. Here the CDR3 DNA reads TGTGCCAGCAGCTTAGGTACCTTTACGGATTCACCCCTCCACTTT. It codes for CASSLGTFTDSPLHF.

The chain joins TRBV6-5 to TRBJ1-1; 8 nucleotides align to TRBD1. This CDR3 comprises 16 residues. Germline CDR1 and CDR2: MNHEY and SVGAGI. V was pared by 2 bases and J by 3 bases, with 8 bases of the junction left unmatched. Here the CDR3 reads CASSYLGQGPDTEAFF. In DNA form, the CDR3 reads TGTGCCAGCAGTTACCTCGGACAGGGACCAGACACTGAAGCTTTCTTT.